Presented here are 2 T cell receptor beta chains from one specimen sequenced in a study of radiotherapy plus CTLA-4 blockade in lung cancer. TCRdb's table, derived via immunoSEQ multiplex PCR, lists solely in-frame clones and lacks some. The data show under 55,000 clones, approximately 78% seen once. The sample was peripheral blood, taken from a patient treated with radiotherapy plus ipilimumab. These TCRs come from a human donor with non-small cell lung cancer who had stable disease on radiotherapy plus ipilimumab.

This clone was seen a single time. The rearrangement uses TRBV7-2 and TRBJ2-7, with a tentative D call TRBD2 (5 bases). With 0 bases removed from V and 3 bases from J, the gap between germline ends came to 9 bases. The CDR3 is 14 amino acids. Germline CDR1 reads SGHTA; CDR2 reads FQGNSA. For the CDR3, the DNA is TGTGCCAGCAGCTTAGCGGGAGTGGTCTACGAGCAGTACTTC. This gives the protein CASSLAGVVYEQYF.

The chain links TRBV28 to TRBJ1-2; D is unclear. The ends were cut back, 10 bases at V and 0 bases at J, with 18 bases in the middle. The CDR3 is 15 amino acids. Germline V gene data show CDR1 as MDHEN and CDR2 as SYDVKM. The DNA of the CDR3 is TGTGCCACCTACGGCACAGATCCCACTAACTATGGCTACACCTTC. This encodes CATYGTDPTNYGYTF.